This T cell receptor (beta chain) was sequenced for a study of vaccination effects on CD4 cells after COVID-19 (dated by TCRdb to 2022 to 2024). Regarding the complete study: Post-vaccine samples across the study were collected a median of 72 days after the second dose, with a range of 14 to 241. The Oncomine TCR Beta short-read assay on an Illumina iSeq 100 was used to sequence cultures from other donors in the study. A total of ten to eleven COVID-19 convalescent patients and 4 SARS-CoV-2-naive healthy vaccine recipients were included in the full study. SARS-CoV-2 spike-specific CD4+ TCR repertoires from before and after mRNA vaccination were compared in COVID-19 convalescent patients and in infection-naive vaccine recipients.

Broad study findings and their caveats: Among healthy vaccine recipients, nearly all vaccine-induced clones were SARS-CoV-2 mono-reactive, and only 1 of 255 was cross-reactive with common cold coronaviruses. At late post-vaccination timepoints, both infection-induced and vaccine-induced clones showed marked clonal contraction, consistent with waning T cell responses. Limitations of the study were the small number of convalescent patients and the absence of early post-infection timepoints.

This clone was found once. What antigen it recognizes has not been identified. No base qualities exist here, and no much larger clone lies one base off it. Library preparation employed the immunoSEQ multiplex PCR assay. DNA from the cultured and isolated CD4+ T cells underwent TCR beta CDR3 sequencing. From the authors' description of their analysis: Non-productive TCR sequences were discarded, and reads were trimmed to the CDR3 region, with only CDR3s of 7 or more amino acids retained. The MANAFEST web app was used to identify antigen-specific clonotypes by comparing expansion in peptide wells with expansion in reference cultures. For clones to be considered positive, expansion at FDR<0.05 versus reference and all other wells, an odds ratio above 5, and a frequency above 0.1% in two replicate wells were required. A clonotype was defined as cross-reactive if the clonotype was significantly expanded both in SARS-CoV-2 spike wells and in at least one common cold coronavirus spike condition. Using the stringdist R package, CDR3 similarity was measured by Levenshtein distance, and unrooted trees were constructed with ape in R 3.6.1. In its TCRdb copy, this immuneACCESS table keeps in-frame sequences only and misses some clones. Where compared with another copy, unresolved V genes explain less than half of these, and the others have no known cause. V and J calls and clone size come straight from that table; D and trimming were deduced from the DNA. Recorded for this sample are some 70,000 clones; 75% to 85% of them occurred a single time. Roughly 1.2% of the sample goes to the ten largest clones.

In the ViraFEST assay, PBMC were stimulated with viral peptide pools, and antigen-specific CD4+ T cell clonotypes were then identified by expansion using TCR sequencing. After 10 days of culture, CD4+ T cells were isolated with the EasySep CD4+ T cell isolation kit. Each participant got two doses of an mRNA SARS-CoV-2 vaccine, either BNT162b2 or mRNA-1273. The absence of prior SARS-CoV-2 infection in healthy vaccine recipients was confirmed by negative nucleocapsid antibodies before and after vaccination. Each well held roughly 2 million PBMC cultured in IMDM containing about 5.4% human AB serum, 8 to 10 IU/ml IL-2 and gentamicin, along with about 10 ug/ml peptides. Half of the culture medium was replaced with fresh IL-2-containing medium on days 3 and 7. Unless otherwise noted, each peptide stimulation condition was cultured in triplicate wells. PBMC were separated from whole blood using Ficoll-Paque Plus gradient centrifugation and were then either cryopreserved at -140C or used fresh. The overlapping peptide pools covered the spike proteins of SARS-CoV-2 and of the common cold coronaviruses HCoV-NL63, HCoV-OC43 and HCoV-229E. Genomic DNA was extracted from cultured CD4+ T cells with the QIAamp micro DNA kit.

The clonotype was recovered from a human donor who received a COVID-19 vaccine. The sequencing here drew on CD4+ T cells from PBMCs cultured with HCoV-229E spike peptides, taken after COVID-19 vaccination. Taken with the paper, the label for cell subset or site translates to: HCoV-229E spike overlapping peptide pool stimulation.

The DNA sequence is as follows: TGTGCCAGCAGCGCCCAGGACCGTGGGACCCAGTACTTC. Its product reads: CASSAQDRGTQYF. Here the chain combines TRBV7-3 and TRBJ2-5; the D gene cannot be resolved reliably. V gives up 5 bases and J gives up 7 bases, and the segment between their germline ends measures 14 bases. There are 13 amino acids in the CDR3, from cysteine to phenylalanine inclusive. The retained sequence is limited to the CDR3, 39 bases, with the frame set at the first base. CDR1 and CDR2 (SGHTA, FQGTGA) derive from the germline V gene.